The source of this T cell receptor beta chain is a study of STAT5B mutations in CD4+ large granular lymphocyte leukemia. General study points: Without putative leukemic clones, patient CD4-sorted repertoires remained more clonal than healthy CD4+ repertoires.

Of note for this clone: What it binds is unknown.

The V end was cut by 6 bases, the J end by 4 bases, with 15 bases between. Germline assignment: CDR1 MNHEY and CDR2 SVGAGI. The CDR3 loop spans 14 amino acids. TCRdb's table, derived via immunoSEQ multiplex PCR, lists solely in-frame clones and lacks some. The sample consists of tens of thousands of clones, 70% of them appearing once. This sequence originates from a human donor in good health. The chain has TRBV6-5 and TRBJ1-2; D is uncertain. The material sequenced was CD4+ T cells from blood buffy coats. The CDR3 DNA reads TGTGCCAGCAGCCTGGTTAGGAAAGCCTATGGCTACACCTTC. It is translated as CASSLVRKAYGYTF.